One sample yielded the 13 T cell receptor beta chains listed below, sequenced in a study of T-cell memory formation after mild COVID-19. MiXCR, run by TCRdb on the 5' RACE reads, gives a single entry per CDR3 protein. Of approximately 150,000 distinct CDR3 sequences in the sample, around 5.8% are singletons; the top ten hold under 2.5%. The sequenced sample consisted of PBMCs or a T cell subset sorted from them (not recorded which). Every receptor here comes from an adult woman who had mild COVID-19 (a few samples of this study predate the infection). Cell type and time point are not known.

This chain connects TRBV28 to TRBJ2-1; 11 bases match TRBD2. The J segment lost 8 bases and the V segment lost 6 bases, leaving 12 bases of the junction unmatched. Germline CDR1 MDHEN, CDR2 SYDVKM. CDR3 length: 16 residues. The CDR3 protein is CASSPEASGGSDEQFF. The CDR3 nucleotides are TGTGCCAGCAGCCCCGAGGCTAGCGGGGGGTCGGATGAGCAGTTCTTC.

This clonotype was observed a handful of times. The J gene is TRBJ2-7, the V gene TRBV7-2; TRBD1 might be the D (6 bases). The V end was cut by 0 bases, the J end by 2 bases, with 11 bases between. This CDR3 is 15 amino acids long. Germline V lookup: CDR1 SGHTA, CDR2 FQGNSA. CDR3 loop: CASSLAGQPTYEQYF. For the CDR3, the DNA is TGTGCCAGCAGCTTAGCGGGACAACCTACCTACGAGCAGTACTTC. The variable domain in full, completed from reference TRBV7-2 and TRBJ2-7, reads GAGVSQSPSNKVTEKGKDVELRCDPISGHTALYWYRQSLGQGLEFLIYFQGNSAPDKSGLPSDRFSAERTGGSVSTLTIQRTQQEDSAVYLCASSLAGQPTYEQYFGPGTRLTVT.

CDR3 amino acids: CSARDQGDSPLHF. The CDR3 bases are TGCAGTGCTAGAGATCAGGGGGATTCACCCCTCCACTTT. The genes are TRBV20-1 and TRBJ1-6; 7 bases map to TRBD1. The germline gives CDR1 DFQATT, CDR2 SNEGSKA (reference sequence). Losses at the gene ends were 0 bases for V and 8 bases for J; bases not matched to a gene: 1. The CDR3 covers 13 residues.

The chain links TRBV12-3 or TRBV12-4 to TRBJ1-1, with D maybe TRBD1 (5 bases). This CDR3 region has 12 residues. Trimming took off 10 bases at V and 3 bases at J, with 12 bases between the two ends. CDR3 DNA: TGTGCCACCCGTCCCAGGGACACTGAAGCTTTCTTT. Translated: CATRPRDTEAFF.

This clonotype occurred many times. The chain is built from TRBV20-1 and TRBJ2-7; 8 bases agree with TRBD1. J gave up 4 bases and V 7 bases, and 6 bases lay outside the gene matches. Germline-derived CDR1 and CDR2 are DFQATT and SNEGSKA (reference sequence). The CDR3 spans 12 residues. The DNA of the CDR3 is TGCAGTGGCCGGGACAGGCCTTACGAGCAGTACTTC. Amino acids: CSGRDRPYEQYF.

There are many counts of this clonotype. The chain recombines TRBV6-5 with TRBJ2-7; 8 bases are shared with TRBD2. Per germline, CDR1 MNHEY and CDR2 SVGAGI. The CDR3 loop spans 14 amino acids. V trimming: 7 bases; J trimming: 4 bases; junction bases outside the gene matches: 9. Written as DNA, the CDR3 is TGTGCCAGCACAGCGGGAGATCTAAGATACGAGCAGTACTTC. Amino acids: CASTAGDLRYEQYF.

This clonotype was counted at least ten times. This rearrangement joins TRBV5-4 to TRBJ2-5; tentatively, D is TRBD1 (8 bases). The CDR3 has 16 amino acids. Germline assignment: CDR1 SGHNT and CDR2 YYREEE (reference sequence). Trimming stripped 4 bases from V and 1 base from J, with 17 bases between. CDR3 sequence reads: CASSRTGRGTQETQYF. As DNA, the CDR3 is TGTGCCAGCAGCAGGACAGGGAGGGGGACCCAAGAGACCCAGTACTTC.

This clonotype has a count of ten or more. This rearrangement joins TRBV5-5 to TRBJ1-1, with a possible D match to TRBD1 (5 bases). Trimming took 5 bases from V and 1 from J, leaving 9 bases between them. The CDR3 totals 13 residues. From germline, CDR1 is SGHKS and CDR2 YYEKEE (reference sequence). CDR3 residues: CASSTGGNTEAFF. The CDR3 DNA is TGTGCCAGCAGTACCGGGGGGAACACTGAAGCTTTCTTT.

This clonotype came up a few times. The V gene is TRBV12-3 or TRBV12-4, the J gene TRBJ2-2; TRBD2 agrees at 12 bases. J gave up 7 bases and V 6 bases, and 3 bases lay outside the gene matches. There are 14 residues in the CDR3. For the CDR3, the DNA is TGTGCCAGCAGGGGGACTAGCGGGTTCGGGGAGCTGTTTTTT. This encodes CASRGTSGFGELFF.

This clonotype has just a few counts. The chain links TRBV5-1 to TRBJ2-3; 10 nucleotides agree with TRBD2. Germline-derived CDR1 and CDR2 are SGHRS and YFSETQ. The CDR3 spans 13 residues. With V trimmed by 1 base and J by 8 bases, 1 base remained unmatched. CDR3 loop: CASSLSGGGTQYF. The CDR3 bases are TGCGCCAGCAGCTTGAGCGGGGGGGGTACGCAGTATTTT.

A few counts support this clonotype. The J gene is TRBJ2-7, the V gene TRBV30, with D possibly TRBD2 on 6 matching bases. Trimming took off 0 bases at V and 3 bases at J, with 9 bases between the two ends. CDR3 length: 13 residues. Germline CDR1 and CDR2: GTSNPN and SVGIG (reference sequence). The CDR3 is CAWSVGGFYEQYF. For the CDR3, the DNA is TGTGCCTGGAGTGTCGGGGGATTCTACGAGCAGTACTTC. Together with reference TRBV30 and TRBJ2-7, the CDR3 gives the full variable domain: SQTIHQWPATLVQPVGSPLSLECTVEGTSNPNLYWYRQAAGRGLQLLFYSVGIGQISSEVPQNLSASRPQDRQFILSSKKLLLSDSGFYLCAWSVGGFYEQYFGPGTRLTVT.

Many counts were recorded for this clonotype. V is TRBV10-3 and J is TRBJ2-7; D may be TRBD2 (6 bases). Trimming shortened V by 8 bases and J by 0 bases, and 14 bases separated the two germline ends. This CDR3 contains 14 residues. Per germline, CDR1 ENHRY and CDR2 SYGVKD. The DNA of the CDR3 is TGTGCCATCGACCCCGGTAGCGGCTCCTACGAGCAGTACTTC. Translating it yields CAIDPGSGSYEQYF.

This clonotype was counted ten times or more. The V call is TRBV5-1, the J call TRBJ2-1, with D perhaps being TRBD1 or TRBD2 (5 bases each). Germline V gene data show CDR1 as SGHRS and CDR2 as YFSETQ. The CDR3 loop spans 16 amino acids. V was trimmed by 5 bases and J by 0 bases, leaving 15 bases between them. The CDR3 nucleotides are TGCGCCAGCAGTTCTAAGCGGACAAGCTCCTACAATGAGCAGTTCTTC. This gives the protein CASSSKRTSSYNEQFF. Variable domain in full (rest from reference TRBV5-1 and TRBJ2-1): KAGVTQTPRYLIKTRGQQVTLSCSPISGHRSVSWYQQTPGQGLQFLFEYFSETQRNKGNFPGRFSGRQFSNSRSEMNVSTLELGDSALYLCASSSKRTSSYNEQFFGPGTRLTVL.